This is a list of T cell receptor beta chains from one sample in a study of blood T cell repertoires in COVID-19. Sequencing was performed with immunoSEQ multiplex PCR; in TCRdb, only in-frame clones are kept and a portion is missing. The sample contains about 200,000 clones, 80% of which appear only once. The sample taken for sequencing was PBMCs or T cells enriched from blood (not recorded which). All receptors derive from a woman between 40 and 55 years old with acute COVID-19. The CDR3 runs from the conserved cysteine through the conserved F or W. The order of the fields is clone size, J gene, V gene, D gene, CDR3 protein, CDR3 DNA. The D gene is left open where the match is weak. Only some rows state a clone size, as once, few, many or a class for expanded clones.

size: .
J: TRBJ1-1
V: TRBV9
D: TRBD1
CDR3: CASSGQGYTEAFF
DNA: TGTGCCAGCAGCGGACAGGGTTACACTGAAGCTTTCTTT

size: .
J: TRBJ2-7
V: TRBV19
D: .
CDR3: CASSLGSTTNEQYF
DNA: TGTGCCAGTAGTCTAGGGTCCACAACAAACGAGCAGTACTTC

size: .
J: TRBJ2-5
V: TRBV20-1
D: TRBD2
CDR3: CSASRRRGETETQYF
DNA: TGCAGTGCTAGTCGTAGACGGGGGGAAACGGAGACCCAGTACTTC

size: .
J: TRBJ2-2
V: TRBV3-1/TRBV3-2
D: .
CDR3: CASSQDSANTGELFF
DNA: TGTGCCAGCAGCCAAGACAGCGCGAACACCGGGGAGCTGTTTTTT

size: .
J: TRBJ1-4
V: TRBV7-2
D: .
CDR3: CASSPKRGEKLFF
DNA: TGTGCCAGCAGCCCAAAAAGGGGGGAAAAACTGTTTTTT

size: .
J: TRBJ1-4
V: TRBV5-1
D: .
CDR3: CASSLARGVTNEKLFF
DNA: TGCGCCAGCAGCTTGGCCAGGGGAGTTACTAATGAAAAACTGTTTTTT

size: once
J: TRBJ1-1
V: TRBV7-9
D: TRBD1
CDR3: CASTQGGVPEAFF
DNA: TGTGCCAGCACCCAGGGGGGAGTGCCTGAAGCTTTCTTT

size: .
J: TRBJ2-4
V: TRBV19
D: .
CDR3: CASLGDGKNIQYF
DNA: TGTGCCAGTCTAGGAGACGGGAAAAACATTCAGTACTTC

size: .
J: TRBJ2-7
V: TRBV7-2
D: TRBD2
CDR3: CASSQSSGSYEQYF
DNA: TGTGCCAGCAGCCAATCTAGCGGGAGCTACGAGCAGTACTTC

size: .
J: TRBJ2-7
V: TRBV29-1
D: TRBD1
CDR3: CSVVGSTGAAPQYF
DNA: TGCAGCGTTGTGGGGTCGACAGGGGCCGCCCCGCAGTACTTC

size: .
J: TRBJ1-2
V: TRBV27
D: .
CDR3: CASRKGASFYGYTF
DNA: TGTGCCAGCAGGAAAGGGGCGTCTTTTTACGGCTACACCTTC

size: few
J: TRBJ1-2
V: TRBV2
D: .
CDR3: CASSESPNYGYTF
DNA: TGTGCCAGCAGTGAAAGCCCAAACTATGGCTACACCTTC

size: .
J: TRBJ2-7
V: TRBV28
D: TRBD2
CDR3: CASSPRTSGGAYEQYF
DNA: TGTGCCAGCAGTCCTAGGACTAGCGGGGGAGCCTACGAGCAGTACTTC

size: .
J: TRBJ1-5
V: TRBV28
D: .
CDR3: CASSEGGGISNQPQHF
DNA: TGTGCCAGCAGCGAAGGGGGGGGCATAAGCAATCAGCCCCAGCATTTT

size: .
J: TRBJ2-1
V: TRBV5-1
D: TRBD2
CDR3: CASRVAGFSYNEQFF
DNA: TGCGCCAGCAGAGTAGCGGGATTCTCCTACAATGAGCAGTTCTTC

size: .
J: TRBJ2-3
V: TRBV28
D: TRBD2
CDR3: CASSFEASGGAFETDTQYF
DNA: TGTGCCAGCAGTTTTGAAGCTAGCGGGGGGGCGTTCGAAACAGATACGCAGTATTTT

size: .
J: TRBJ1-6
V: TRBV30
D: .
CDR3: CAWTGESNSPLHF
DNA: TGTGCCTGGACAGGGGAATCAAATTCACCCCTCCACTTT

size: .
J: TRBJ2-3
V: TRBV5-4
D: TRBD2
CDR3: CASSLPSGIPGVNTQYF
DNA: TGTGCCAGCAGCTTGCCTAGCGGGATACCCGGTGTGAATACGCAGTATTTT

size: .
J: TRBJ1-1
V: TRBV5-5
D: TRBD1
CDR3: CASSLGTGGASLTRNTEAFF
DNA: TGTGCCAGCAGTTTGGGGACAGGGGGGGCGAGCCTTACCCGGAACACTGAAGCTTTCTTT

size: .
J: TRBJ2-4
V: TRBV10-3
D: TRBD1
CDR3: CAITEGAGKNIQYF
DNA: TGTGCCATCACTGAGGGGGCAGGCAAAAACATTCAGTACTTC

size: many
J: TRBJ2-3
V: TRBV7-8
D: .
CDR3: CASSLGQGGDTQYF
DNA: TGTGCCAGCAGCTTAGGGCAGGGCGGGGACACGCAGTATTTT

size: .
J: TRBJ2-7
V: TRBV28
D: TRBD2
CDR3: CASSLSLAGGDEQYF
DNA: TGTGCCAGCAGTTTATCACTAGCGGGGGGGGACGAGCAGTACTTC

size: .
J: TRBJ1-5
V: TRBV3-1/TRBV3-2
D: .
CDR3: CASSQDGTTNQPQHF
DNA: TGTGCCAGCAGCCAAGATGGGACAACCAATCAGCCCCAGCATTTT

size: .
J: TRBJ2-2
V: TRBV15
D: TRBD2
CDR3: CATSRGSPAGDPWTGELFF
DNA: TGTGCCACCAGCAGGGGCAGTCCAGCGGGGGACCCCTGGACCGGGGAGCTGTTTTTT

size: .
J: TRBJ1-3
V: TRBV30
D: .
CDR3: CAWRKDSAGNTIYF
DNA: TGTGCCTGGAGAAAAGACAGCGCTGGAAACACCATATATTTT

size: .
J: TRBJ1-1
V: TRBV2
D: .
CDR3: CASPLQAGQNTEAFF
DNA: TGTGCCAGTCCTTTACAAGCGGGACAAAACACTGAAGCTTTCTTT

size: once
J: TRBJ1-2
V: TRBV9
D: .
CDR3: CASSVATDYNYGYTF
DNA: TGTGCCAGCAGCGTAGCGACAGATTATAACTATGGCTACACCTTC

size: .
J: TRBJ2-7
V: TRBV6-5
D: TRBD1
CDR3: CASSLQGVPAYEQYF
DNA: TGTGCCAGCAGTTTACAGGGGGTTCCGGCCTACGAGCAGTACTTC

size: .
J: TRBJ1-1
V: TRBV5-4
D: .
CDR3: CASSVFPYTEAFF
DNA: TGTGCCAGCAGCGTTTTCCCCTACACTGAAGCTTTCTTT

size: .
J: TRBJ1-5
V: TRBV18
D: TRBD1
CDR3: CASGDRPSNQPQHF
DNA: TGTGCCAGCGGGGACAGGCCTAGCAATCAGCCCCAGCATTTT

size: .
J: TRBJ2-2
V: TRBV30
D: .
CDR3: CAWSDMRVTGELFF
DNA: TGTGCCTGGAGTGACATGAGGGTCACCGGGGAGCTGTTTTTT

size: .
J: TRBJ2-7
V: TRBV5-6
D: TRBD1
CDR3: CASSWVGQGVEQYF
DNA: TGTGCCAGCAGCTGGGTGGGACAGGGGGTCGAGCAGTACTTC

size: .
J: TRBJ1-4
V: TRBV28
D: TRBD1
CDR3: CASSRTGLGEKLFF
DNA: TGTGCCAGCAGCCGGACAGGGTTAGGTGAAAAACTGTTTTTT

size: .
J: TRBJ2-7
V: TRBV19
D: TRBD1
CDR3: CASSPGQLRSYEQYF
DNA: TGTGCCAGTAGTCCGGGACAGCTCAGGTCCTACGAGCAGTACTTC

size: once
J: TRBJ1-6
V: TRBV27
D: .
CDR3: CASSFEEKDSPLHF
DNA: TGTGCCAGCAGTTTTGAGGAGAAAGATTCACCCCTCCACTTT

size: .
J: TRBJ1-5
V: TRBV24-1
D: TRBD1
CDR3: CATSDTLGQDSNQPQHF
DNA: TGTGCCACCAGTGATACCCTGGGACAGGATAGCAATCAGCCCCAGCATTTT

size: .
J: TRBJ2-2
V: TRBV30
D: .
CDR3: CAWSEMGQNTGELFF
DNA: TGTGCCTGGAGTGAGATGGGCCAGAACACCGGGGAGCTGTTTTTT

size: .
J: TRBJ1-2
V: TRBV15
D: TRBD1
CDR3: CATSRVTGTDYGYTF
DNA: TGTGCCACCAGCAGAGTAACCGGGACAGACTATGGCTACACCTTC

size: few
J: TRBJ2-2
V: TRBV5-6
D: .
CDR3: CASSLKPRQPGELFF
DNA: TGTGCCAGCAGCTTAAAACCTCGACAGCCCGGGGAGCTGTTTTTT

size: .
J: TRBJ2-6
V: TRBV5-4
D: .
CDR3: CASRPQGTNVLTF
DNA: TGTGCCAGCAGGCCCCAGGGTACCAACGTCCTGACTTTC

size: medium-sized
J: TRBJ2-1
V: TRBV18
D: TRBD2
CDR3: CASSPQGMERGAYNEQFF
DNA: TGTGCCAGCTCACCACAGGGGATGGAGCGGGGGGCCTACAATGAGCAGTTCTTC

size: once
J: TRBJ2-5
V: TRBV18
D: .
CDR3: CASSPLSRETQYF
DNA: TGTGCCAGCTCACCACTCTCCAGAGAGACCCAGTACTTC

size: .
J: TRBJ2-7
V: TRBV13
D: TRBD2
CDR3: CASSSRTSGSWSYEQYF
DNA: TGTGCCAGCAGCTCCCGGACTAGCGGGAGCTGGTCCTACGAGCAGTACTTC

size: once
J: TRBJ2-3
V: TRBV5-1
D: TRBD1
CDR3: CASSIPTGGDTQYF
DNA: TGCGCCAGCAGCATACCGACAGGGGGGGATACGCAGTATTTT

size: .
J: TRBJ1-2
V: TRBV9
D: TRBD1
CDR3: CASSFRGGPGNYGYTF
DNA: TGTGCCAGCAGCTTTCGAGGGGGCCCGGGAAACTATGGCTACACCTTC

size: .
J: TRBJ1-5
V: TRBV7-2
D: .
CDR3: CASSLVHSPSNQPQHF
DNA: TGTGCCAGCAGCTTAGTGCACAGCCCTAGCAATCAGCCCCAGCATTTT

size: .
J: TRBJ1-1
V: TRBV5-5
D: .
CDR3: CASSFRTANTEAFF
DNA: TGTGCCAGCAGCTTCCGGACAGCGAACACTGAAGCTTTCTTT

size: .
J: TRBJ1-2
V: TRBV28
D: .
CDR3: CASSLGAGDYGYTF
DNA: TGTGCCAGCAGTTTGGGGGCAGGGGACTATGGCTACACCTTC

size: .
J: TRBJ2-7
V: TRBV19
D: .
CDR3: CASSIAGVYEQYF
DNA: TGTGCCAGTAGTATCGCAGGGGTCTACGAGCAGTACTTC